This TCR beta chain derives from a study of T cell changes during pregnancy in multiple sclerosis. The CDR3 loop spans 14 amino acids. V gave up 0 bases and J gave up 5 bases, with 10 bases separating them. The germline gives CDR1 MNHEY, CDR2 SMNVEV (reference sequence). Profiled with immunoSEQ multiplex PCR; TCRdb holds only in-frame clones, not every one. The top ten hold about 2.3% of the sample, which has under 70,000 clones, 91% seen once. This chain uses TRBV27 with TRBJ1-1; possibly TRBD1 for D (6 bases). The starting material was peripheral blood, obtained in the third trimester of pregnancy. This sequence originates from a female donor in good health, enrolled as a control in a pregnancy study. The CDR3 sequence is CASSLSWQGTEAFF. CDR3 bases: TGTGCCAGCAGTTTATCGTGGCAGGGGACTGAAGCTTTCTTT.